The subject of this entry is one TCR beta chain. The antigen it binds to is not known. The record has no base qualities; no much larger clone is one base away. The cohort was made up of roughly 670 healthy bone marrow donors. At the time of sampling, all cohort members were nominally healthy, though unrecorded immune exposures were likely present. The donor tested CMV seronegative and was one of the 352 seronegative cohort members. A peripheral blood sample was provided by each donor, and peripheral blood mononuclear cells were used for TCR beta sequencing. Genomic DNA extraction from the blood cell samples was performed with the Qiagen DNeasy Blood Extraction Kit. Ends trimmed: V by 5 bases, J by 3 bases; bases unmatched to a gene: 7. The germline V gene (reference sequence) gives CDR1 as SEHNR and CDR2 as FQNEAQ. The CDR3 contains 14 residues, cysteine and phenylalanine counted. The DNA shown is the 42-base CDR3, in frame from base 1.

Receptor amplification or capture employed the immunoSEQ multiplex PCR assay. The multiplex PCR relied on a mix of 60 forward primers for TCR Vbeta segments and 13 reverse primers for TCR Jbeta segments. The CDR3 region of rearranged TCR beta genes was amplified from genomic DNA with a multiplex PCR assay. The Illumina HiSeq System was used to sequence the amplified TCR beta libraries as 87-base-pair reads. From the authors' description of their analysis: A later analysis tallied 75 million to 85 million unique TCR beta chains across the 700 or so repertoires, and some 12 million of those chains were shared by two or more donors. Raw reads were error-corrected and collapsed into unique sequences by a nearest-neighbor algorithm in which closely related sequences were merged to remove PCR and sequencing errors. To assign V, D and J gene segments, CDR3 sequences were aligned to IMGT reference sequences. For a sequence to be retained, a match of at least six nucleotides to both a V gene segment and a J gene segment was required. Rearrangements were called productive when the CDR3 lacked stop codons and stayed in frame with V and J; all others were non-productive. Following IMGT convention, CDR3 was defined as the stretch from the second conserved V-encoded cysteine up to the conserved J-encoded phenylalanine. The earlier analysis of 500 to 750 of the donors excluded any sequence lacking an unambiguous match to a single V gene segment. In an earlier analysis of roughly 600 of the donors, a V segment was called functional when productive rearrangements were above 56.7%, and segregating when the standard deviation between donors exceeded 5%. A statistical classification framework was built to diagnose cytomegalovirus status from the catalog of TCR beta chain sequences. V and J gene assignment, in a later analysis, came from comparing TCR nucleotide sequences with IMGT/GENE-DB human TR gene sequences. Using the TCRdist pipeline, a later analysis assigned CDR3 sequences along with most-parsimonious VDJ recombination scenarios. In a later analysis, each TCR beta chain was defined by its CDR3 amino acid sequence together with its V-gene family, and reads without a unique V-gene family were excluded. As a way to deal with suspected cross-contamination and a sequencing artifact, a later analysis dropped 450 to 700 nucleotide sequences that were highly shared and had low generation probability. For each public chain, a later analysis derived a clonal expansion index from normalized ranks of inferred template counts within each repertoire. In a later analysis, generation probabilities were computed using a VDJ recombination model fitted to out-of-frame rearrangements, and the results were checked against IGoR. In a later analysis, TCR-TCR, TCR-HLA and TCR-CMV co-occurrence was scored with hypergeometric tests, and a repertoire-size bias correction was applied to TCR pairs. False discovery rates were estimated in a later analysis by permuting HLA or CMV assignments 20 times. In a later analysis, co-occurring TCRs were grouped using DBSCAN, with TCRdist sequence similarity added in when clustering inside HLA-allele-positive subsets. For co-occurrence clustering, repertoires with fewer than 30,000 or more than 120,000 public chains were excluded, along with about five repertoires with anomalous nucleotide sharing. Drawn from immuneACCESS, this table holds only the in-frame rearrangements with V and J called that TCRdb kept. Clones are partly lost; checked studies trace under half to an unresolved V gene and leave the rest unexplained. V and J calls and clone size are as listed in that table; D and trimming were resolved from the DNA. The sample includes about 190,000 clones, with less than 90% observed a single time. Approximately 0.26% of the sample is in the top ten clones.

This sample is part of a study of cytomegalovirus exposure and HLA in healthy donors (dated by TCRdb to between 2016 and 2019). Notes on the research overall: According to an earlier analysis of 587 of the donors, about 179 million T cells yielded roughly 100 million unique TCR beta sequences and 276 Gb of sequence data. The number of donors typed differed by locus, with about 629-640 for A, B, C, DRB1 and DQB1, roughly 520 for DQA1, about 610 for DPA1, and some 470 for DPB1. The later analysis used no new phenotypic data to find candidate immune exposures, relying instead on TCR beta sequences and their occurrence across donors. A later genetic analysis took genome-wide SNP genotypes for 398 of the 666 donors and used that subset as a discovery cohort. An early release covering roughly 640 HLA-typed donors comprised 250 to 350 gigabases of sequencing data and approximately 80 million unique TCR sequences. Among 350 to 400 genotyped donors of the cohort, an average of approximately 240,000 unique TCR beta nucleotide sequences were sequenced per donor, roughly 18% of them non-productive. The study aimed to test whether signatures of past pathogen exposure could be identified by cataloging public T cell receptors. Because of strong linkage in the cohort, 4 to 6 DR-DQ haplotypes were treated as single units for association and clustering. To study patterns of TCR occurrence, a later analysis re-analyzed previously published TCR beta repertoires from just over 650 donors and added high-resolution HLA genotyping. Among the approximately 400 genotyped donors, approximately 77% belonged to the genetic ancestry cluster associated with self-reported Caucasian donors. Using immunosequencing, the study profiled T cell repertoires from 666 subjects and related those repertoires to cytomegalovirus serostatus. Besides the first cohort of approximately 670 subjects, a separate validation cohort made up of 120 different subjects was used. In an earlier analysis of 500 to 650 of the donors, high-throughput TCR beta sequencing was used to judge whether each TCR beta V gene segment behaved as functional or pseudogenic. Donor age, sex, ethnicity and CMV serostatus were compiled alongside the repertoire data. HLA typing covered class I and class II loci at four-digit resolution. To predict cytomegalovirus infection status, the study combined high-throughput TCR immunosequencing, statistical association of individual TCRs with disease status, and machine learning. Every repertoire in the discovery cohort had been generated on one and the same sequencing platform.

General conclusions and limits of the study: For the cohort, immune exposure information was limited to CMV serostatus. Three of the identified cytomegalovirus-associated TCR beta chains were confirmed in vitro to be specific for cytomegalovirus antigens. In an earlier analysis of around 500 of the donors, most TCR beta V segments appeared in productive rearrangements about 87% or about 30% of the time, broadly matching IMGT annotations. Sequencing depth was assumed to be roughly uniform across donors in the presence/absence analyses, though that assumption may not hold. In a later analysis, TCR association rates were found to vary across HLA loci, with the most associated TCRs seen for DRB1 alleles and the fewest for HLA-C alleles. Assigning TCR associations to individual alleles was difficult when HLA alleles, especially DR and DQ, strongly co-occurred. According to the authors, the approach could potentially be generalized to other disease states and immunological phenotypes. HLA typing was unavailable for some donors at each locus, so association tests used only the typed subset. According to a later genetic analysis, donors in an Asian-associated ancestry cluster had fewer N-insertions in productive TCRs than the approximately 610-donor mean. A later analysis found that most CMV-associated TCR beta chains appeared HLA-restricted, with HLA associations seemingly driven largely by CMV exposure. Some IMGT-functional V segments, including TRBV6-2 and TRBV6-3, could not be distinguished by the 87-base-pair reads and were therefore excluded. Several of the top co-occurrence clusters appeared to be linked to parvovirus B19, influenza, CMV and Epstein-Barr virus, according to a later analysis. Over 15 rarely observed V segments, including chromosome 9 orphons, were excluded from the earlier analysis of 550 to 700 of the donors because counts were too low. The study gave a list of roughly 150 TCR beta chains associated with cytomegalovirus. Linkage disequilibrium might explain the correlated functional status among segregating V segments, but an unknown experimental factor could not be excluded. Specific HLA alleles were associated with roughly 16,000 TCR beta sequences at a false discovery rate of 0.05 in a later analysis. Only TCR beta chains were sequenced in this cohort, and the absence of alpha or paired-chain data limited detectable features. A further reported finding was that TCR beta sequences accurately predicted the HLA-A and HLA-B alleles for most subjects in the first cohort. An association between a missense DCLRE1C variant and V-gene and J-gene trimming of TCR beta chains was found in a later genetic analysis and replicated in an independent cohort. The sequencing pipeline was judged likely to have produced a cluster of highly shared sequence variants as a technical artifact. While some public TCRs were present in many individuals, most TCR sequences turned up only very rarely across donors. In both the original and validation cohorts, the classifier was reported to diagnose cytomegalovirus status with high specificity and sensitivity. Compared with equally common non-associated chains, HLA-associated TCR beta chains in a later analysis were more clonally expanded and had lower generation probabilities.

The chain employs TRBV7-9 and TRBJ2-7, with 7 bases in between that match TRBD2. The material sequenced was PBMCs. This TCR was recovered from a boy between 10 and 17 years old in good health and CMV-seronegative. At the DNA level, the sequence is TGTGCCAGCAGCGGGACTATCTATATCTACGAGCAGTACTTC. Translated, this is CASSGTIYIYEQYF.